The T cell receptor (beta chain) under discussion was sequenced for a study of OX40 agonist ivuxolimab in advanced cancers. Whole-study results and caveats: Low normalized T-cell clonal expansion was additionally recorded for some nonresponders.

Profiled with immunoSEQ multiplex PCR; TCRdb holds only in-frame clones, not every one. Seen here are 80,000 or so clones, around four fifths observed once, and the top ten hold about 25%. In the case of this clone: The antigen remains undetermined.

CDR1 is SGHAT, CDR2 FQNNGV, per germline. V was pared by 0 bases and J by 7 bases, with 10 bases between. The CDR3 runs to 14 residues. The material sequenced was CD4+ or CD8+ T cells sorted from blood, taken in a trial of the OX40 agonist ivuxolimab. This chain joins TRBV11-2 and TRBJ1-3; a possible D gene is TRBD1 (5 bases). The TCR sequence derives from an adult with an advanced solid tumor such as melanoma, head and neck, liver or kidney cancer. The CDR3 DNA sequence: TGTGCCAGCAGCTTAGAGGCAGGGTTTAACACCATATATTTT. It yields the protein CASSLEAGFNTIYF.